Below are 8 T cell receptor beta chains sequenced from a single sample in a study of blood T cells in healthy people across ages. A second PCR, run for about 7 to 11 cycles, used a sample-barcoded 5' primer plus a J-beta primer mix. TCRdb re-called the 5' RACE reads with MiXCR, one entry per CDR3 protein. The repertoire holds over 1.5 million distinct CDR3 sequences, with roughly 50% as singletons. Sample: blood. These receptors all stem from a woman between 35 and 50 years old in good health.

The J gene is TRBJ2-7, the V gene TRBV11-1; a possible D gene is TRBD2 (5 bases). CDR3 length: 14 residues. With 5 bases removed from V and 6 bases from J, the gap between germline ends came to 17 bases. Germline V gene data show CDR1 as SGHAT and CDR2 as FQDESV (reference sequence). Here the CDR3 reads CASSRTQAASEQYF. In DNA, the CDR3 is TGTGCCAGCAGCCGGACTCAGGCGGCCTCCGAGCAGTACTTC.

The chain employs TRBV4-1 and TRBJ1-4; D is ambiguous. CDR3 length: 15 residues. V lost 4 bases, J lost 7 bases, and 16 bases lay in between. Germline CDR1 and CDR2: MGHRA and YSYEKL. CDR3 sequence reads: CASSRLGRGSEKLFF. CDR3 bases: TGCGCCAGCAGCCGCCTCGGGCGAGGGAGTGAAAAACTGTTTTTT.

The chain recombines TRBV4-2 with TRBJ1-4; D is unresolved. CDR1 and CDR2 from the germline V gene are LGHNA and YNFKEQ. The CDR3 consists of 16 residues. V gave up 4 bases and J gave up 0 bases, with 12 bases separating them. As DNA, the CDR3 is TGTGCCAGCAGCCGCGGGGTGACCTCAACTAATGAAAAACTGTTTTTT. Its protein product is CASSRGVTSTNEKLFF.

This rearrangement joins TRBV9 to TRBJ2-1; 8 bases are a match to TRBD1. Germline V lookup: CDR1 SGDLS, CDR2 YYNGEE. J lost 6 bases, V lost 3 bases, and 8 bases had no gene match. This CDR3 has 15 residues. CDR3 amino acids: CASSDTGGYSNEQFF. The CDR3 region has the DNA TGTGCCAGCAGCGATACAGGGGGGTATTCCAATGAGCAGTTCTTC.

V gene TRBV7-2 combines with J gene TRBJ1-4; no definite D call. The CDR3 contains 15 residues. Germline V gives CDR1 SGHTA, CDR2 FQGNSA. The V end lost 2 bases, the J end lost 0 bases, and 7 bases lay between the germline ends. Here the CDR3 reads CASSLLVSTNEKLFF. The CDR3 region has the DNA TGTGCCAGCAGCTTATTGGTTTCAACTAATGAAAAACTGTTTTTT.

The genes are TRBV7-2 and TRBJ2-1; D call uncertain. Germline loops: CDR1 SGHTA, CDR2 FQGNSA. There are 13 residues in the CDR3. V dropped 5 bases and J dropped 6 bases, with 11 bases sitting between them. Written as DNA, the CDR3 is TGTGCCAGCAGCCCCCCAGACCTCAATGAGCAGTTCTTC. Its translation: CASSPPDLNEQFF.

In nucleotides, the CDR3 is TGTGCCAGCAGTTTATTTCCCACTGAAGCTTTCTTT. Translation: CASSLFPTEAFF. The chain couples TRBV12-3 or TRBV12-4 to TRBJ1-1; D gene unclear. This CDR3 spans 12 amino acids. Between the trimmed V and J ends, which lost 2 bases and 4 bases, there was a span of 5 bases.

CDR3 protein: CATSSPGGYNEQFF. The CDR3, as DNA: TGTGCCACCAGCAGCCCAGGGGGGTACAATGAGCAGTTCTTC. This chain connects TRBV15 to TRBJ2-1, with a weak D call TRBD1 (7 bases). This CDR3 comprises 14 residues. CDR1 is LNHNV, CDR2 YYDKDF, per germline (reference sequence). V was pared by 3 bases and J by 4 bases, with 10 bases between.